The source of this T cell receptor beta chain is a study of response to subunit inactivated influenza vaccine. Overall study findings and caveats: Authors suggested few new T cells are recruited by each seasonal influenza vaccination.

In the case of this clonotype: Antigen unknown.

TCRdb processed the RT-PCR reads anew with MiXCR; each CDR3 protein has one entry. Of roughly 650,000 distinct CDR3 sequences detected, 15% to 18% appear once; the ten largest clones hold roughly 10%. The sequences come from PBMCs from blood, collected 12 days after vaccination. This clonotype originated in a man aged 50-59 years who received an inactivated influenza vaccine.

CDR3 nucleotides: TGTGCCAGCAGCTTGCGGCCGAGCTACGAGCAGTACTTC. Protein: CASSLRPSYEQYF. The chain carries TRBV7-9 and TRBJ2-7; D is undetermined. The CDR3 covers 13 residues. In germline, CDR1 is SEHNR, CDR2 FQNEAQ (reference sequence). The V and J ends lost 3 bases and 3 bases respectively, with 9 bases between them.